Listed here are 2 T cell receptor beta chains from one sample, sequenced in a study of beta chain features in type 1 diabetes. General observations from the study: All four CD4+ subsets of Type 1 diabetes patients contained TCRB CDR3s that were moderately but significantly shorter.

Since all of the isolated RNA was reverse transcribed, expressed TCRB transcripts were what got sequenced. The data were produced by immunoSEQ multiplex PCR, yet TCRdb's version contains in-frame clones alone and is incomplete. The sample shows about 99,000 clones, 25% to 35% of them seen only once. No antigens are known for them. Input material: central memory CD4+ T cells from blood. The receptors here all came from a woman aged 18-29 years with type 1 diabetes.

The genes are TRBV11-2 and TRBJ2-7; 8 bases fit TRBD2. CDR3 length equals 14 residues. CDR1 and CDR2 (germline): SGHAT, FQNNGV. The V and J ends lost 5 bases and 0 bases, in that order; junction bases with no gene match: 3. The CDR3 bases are TGTGCCAGCAGCCTACGGGGGGGCTCCTACGAGCAGTACTTC. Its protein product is CASSLRGGSYEQYF.

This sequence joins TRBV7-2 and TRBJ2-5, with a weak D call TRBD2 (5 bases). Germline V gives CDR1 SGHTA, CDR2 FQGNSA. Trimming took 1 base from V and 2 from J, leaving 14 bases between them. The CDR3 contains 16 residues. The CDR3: CASSLGTGRGQETQYF. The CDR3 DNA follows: TGTGCCAGCAGCTTAGGCACGGGGAGAGGTCAAGAGACCCAGTACTTC.